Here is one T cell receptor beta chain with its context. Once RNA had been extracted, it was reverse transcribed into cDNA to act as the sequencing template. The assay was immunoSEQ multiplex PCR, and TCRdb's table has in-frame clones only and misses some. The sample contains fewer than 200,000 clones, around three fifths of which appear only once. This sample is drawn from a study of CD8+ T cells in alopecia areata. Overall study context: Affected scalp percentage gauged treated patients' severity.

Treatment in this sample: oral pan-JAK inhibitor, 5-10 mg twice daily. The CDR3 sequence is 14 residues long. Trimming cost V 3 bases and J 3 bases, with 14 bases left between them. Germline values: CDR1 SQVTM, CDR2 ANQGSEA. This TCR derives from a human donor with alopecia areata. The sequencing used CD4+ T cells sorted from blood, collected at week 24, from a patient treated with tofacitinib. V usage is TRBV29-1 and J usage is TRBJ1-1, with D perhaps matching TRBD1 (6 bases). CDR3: CSVEGRGGYTEAFF. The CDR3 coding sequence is TGCAGCGTTGAGGGCAGGGGCGGGTACACTGAAGCTTTCTTT.